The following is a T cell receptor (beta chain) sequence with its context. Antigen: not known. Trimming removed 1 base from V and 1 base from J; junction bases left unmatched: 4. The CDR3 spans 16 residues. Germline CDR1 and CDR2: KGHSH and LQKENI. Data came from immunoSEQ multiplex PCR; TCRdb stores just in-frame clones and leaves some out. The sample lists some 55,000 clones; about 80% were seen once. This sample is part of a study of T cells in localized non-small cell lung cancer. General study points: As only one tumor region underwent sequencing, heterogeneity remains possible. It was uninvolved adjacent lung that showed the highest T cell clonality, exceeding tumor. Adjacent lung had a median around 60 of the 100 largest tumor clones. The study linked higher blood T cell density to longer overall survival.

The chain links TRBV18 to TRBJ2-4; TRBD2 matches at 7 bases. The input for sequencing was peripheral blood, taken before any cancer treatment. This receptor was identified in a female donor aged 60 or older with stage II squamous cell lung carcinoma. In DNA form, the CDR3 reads TGTGCCAGCTCACCACGCAGCGGGGTTGCCAAAAACATTCAGTACTTC. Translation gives CASSPRSGVAKNIQYF.